The entry below gives a single TCR beta chain sequence along with its context. The record originates from a study of prognosis after radiotherapy for stage I lung cancer. About the study: A few patients had distant metastases at a median of about seven months after radiotherapy, and under 17 showed no significant progression.

Trimming removed 6 bases from V and 4 bases from J; junction bases left unmatched: 4. This CDR3 is 15 amino acids long. The germline V gene has CDR1 KGHDR and CDR2 SFDVKD. Genomic DNA was subjected to two-round multiplex PCR for amplification of TCR beta CDR3. Amplification in first-round PCR relied on primers specific to each TRBV and TRBJ gene. TCRdb re-called the multiplex PCR reads through MiXCR, storing one row per CDR3 protein. Of about 26,000 distinct CDR3 sequences in the sample, roughly 40% are singletons; the top ten hold less than 40%. The genes are TRBV24-1 and TRBJ2-3, with 12 bases fitting TRBD2. This receptor was identified in a donor aged 50 or older with non-small cell lung cancer. This specimen consisted of PBMCs, obtained before or after stereotactic body radiation therapy (not recorded which). In DNA, the CDR3 is TGTGCCACCAGTACTAGCGGGGGGATTCCAGATACGCAGTATTTT. Residues: CATSTSGGIPDTQYF.